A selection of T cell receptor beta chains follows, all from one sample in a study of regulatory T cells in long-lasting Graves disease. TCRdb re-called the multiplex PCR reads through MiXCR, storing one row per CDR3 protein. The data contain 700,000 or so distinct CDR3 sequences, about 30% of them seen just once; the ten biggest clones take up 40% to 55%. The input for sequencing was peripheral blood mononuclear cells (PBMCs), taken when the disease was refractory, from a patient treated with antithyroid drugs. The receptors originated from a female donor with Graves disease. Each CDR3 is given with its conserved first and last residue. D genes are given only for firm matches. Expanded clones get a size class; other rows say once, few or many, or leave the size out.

CDR3 protein: CSAPLQGDLTNYGYTF
CDR3 DNA: TGCAGTGCCCCGCTCCAGGGGGACCTTACTAACTATGGCTACACCTTC
D gene: TRBD1
J gene: TRBJ1-2
V gene: TRBV20-1
clone size: few

CDR3 protein: CASSLTGLWGYTF
CDR3 DNA: TGTGCCAGCAGCCTTACAGGTCTCTGGGGCTACACCTTC
D gene: NA
J gene: TRBJ1-2
V gene: TRBV25-1
clone size: NA

CDR3 protein: CASSPSAGEAEKLFF
CDR3 DNA: TGTGCCAGCAGCCCGAGTGCAGGGGAGGCTGAAAAACTGTTTTTT
D gene: NA
J gene: TRBJ1-4
V gene: TRBV5-4
clone size: NA

CDR3 protein: CASSEQSGRETQYF
CDR3 DNA: TGTGCCAGCAGTGAACAGTCGGGGAGGGAGACCCAGTACTTC
D gene: NA
J gene: TRBJ2-5
V gene: TRBV6-1
clone size: NA

CDR3 protein: CSARDPDRAFTGTQYF
CDR3 DNA: TGCAGTGCTAGAGATCCTGACAGAGCGTTCACGGGGACCCAGTACTTC
D gene: NA
J gene: TRBJ2-5
V gene: TRBV20-1
clone size: NA

CDR3 protein: CSARKSGRAGELFF
CDR3 DNA: TGCAGTGCTAGGAAGAGCGGGAGAGCCGGGGAGCTGTTTTTT
D gene: TRBD2
J gene: TRBJ2-2
V gene: TRBV20-1
clone size: many

CDR3 protein: CSARPSGGYTF
CDR3 DNA: TGCAGTGCTAGACCGTCTGGAGGCTACACCTTC
D gene: NA
J gene: TRBJ1-2
V gene: TRBV20-1
clone size: NA

CDR3 protein: CASSYTGPNQPQHF
CDR3 DNA: TGTGCCAGCAGTTACACCGGGCCCAATCAGCCCCAGCATTTT
D gene: NA
J gene: TRBJ1-5
V gene: TRBV6-5
clone size: NA

CDR3 protein: CASSEAGYTF
CDR3 DNA: TGTGCCAGCAGTGAAGCAGGCTACACCTTC
D gene: NA
J gene: TRBJ1-2
V gene: TRBV2
clone size: many

CDR3 protein: CASSRAGSGYGYTF
CDR3 DNA: TGTGCCAGCAGCCGGGCAGGGTCTGGCTATGGCTACACCTTC
D gene: NA
J gene: TRBJ1-2
V gene: TRBV7-9
clone size: few

CDR3 protein: CATSENRGWSNQPQHF
CDR3 DNA: TGTGCCACCAGTGAGAACAGGGGATGGAGCAATCAGCCCCAGCATTTT
D gene: TRBD1
J gene: TRBJ1-5
V gene: TRBV24-1
clone size: few

CDR3 protein: CASSLSVFGTGANVLTF
CDR3 DNA: TGTGCCAGCAGCTTGAGCGTTTTCGGCACTGGGGCCAACGTCCTGACTTTC
D gene: NA
J gene: TRBJ2-6
V gene: TRBV5-4
clone size: NA

CDR3 protein: CSARPTGILSSQPQHF
CDR3 DNA: TGCAGTGCTAGACCCACTGGGATCTTGTCGAGTCAGCCCCAGCATTTT
D gene: NA
J gene: TRBJ1-5
V gene: TRBV20-1
clone size: NA

CDR3 protein: CSAPRQGNSNQPQHF
CDR3 DNA: TGCAGTGCTCCTCGGCAGGGGAATAGCAATCAGCCCCAGCATTTT
D gene: NA
J gene: TRBJ1-5
V gene: TRBV20-1
clone size: few

CDR3 protein: CASSTVVGDQPQHF
CDR3 DNA: TGTGCCAGTAGTACAGTAGTAGGGGATCAGCCCCAGCATTTT
D gene: NA
J gene: TRBJ1-5
V gene: TRBV19
clone size: few

CDR3 protein: CSARPDRGRRETQYF
CDR3 DNA: TGCAGTGCTAGACCGGACAGGGGGCGACGAGAGACCCAGTACTTC
D gene: TRBD1
J gene: TRBJ2-5
V gene: TRBV20-1
clone size: NA

CDR3 protein: CASSTGGLSIEQYF
CDR3 DNA: TGTGCCAGCAGTACAGGGGGCCTATCGATCGAGCAGTACTTC
D gene: TRBD1
J gene: TRBJ2-7
V gene: TRBV28
clone size: few

CDR3 protein: CSARAVANTGELFF
CDR3 DNA: TGCAGTGCTAGAGCAGTCGCGAACACCGGGGAGCTGTTTTTT
D gene: NA
J gene: TRBJ2-2
V gene: TRBV20-1
clone size: few

CDR3 protein: CASSMDLGSEAFF
CDR3 DNA: TGTGCCAGCAGCATGGACCTTGGGTCTGAAGCTTTCTTT
D gene: NA
J gene: TRBJ1-1
V gene: TRBV11-2
clone size: NA

CDR3 protein: CASSQDLQGNIQYF
CDR3 DNA: TGTGCCAGCAGCCAAGACCTACAGGGGAACATTCAGTACTTC
D gene: TRBD1
J gene: TRBJ2-4
V gene: TRBV3-1
clone size: few

CDR3 protein: CASSPNWGTENTEAFF
CDR3 DNA: TGTGCCAGCAGTCCAAATTGGGGGACAGAGAACACTGAAGCTTTCTTT
D gene: TRBD1
J gene: TRBJ1-1
V gene: TRBV27
clone size: many

CDR3 protein: CASSRARTAYEQYF
CDR3 DNA: TGTGCCAGCTCACGGGCCCGGACAGCCTACGAGCAGTACTTC
D gene: NA
J gene: TRBJ2-7
V gene: TRBV18
clone size: NA

CDR3 protein: CASPGANVLTF
CDR3 DNA: TGTGCCAGCCCTGGGGCCAACGTCCTGACTTTC
D gene: NA
J gene: TRBJ2-6
V gene: TRBV7-2
clone size: NA

CDR3 protein: CASSPSGVYNEQFF
CDR3 DNA: TGTGCCAGCAGCCCTAGTGGTGTCTACAATGAGCAGTTCTTC
D gene: NA
J gene: TRBJ2-1
V gene: TRBV7-6
clone size: NA

CDR3 protein: CASSPADRPPGETQYF
CDR3 DNA: TGTGCCAGCAGCCCCGCGGACCGTCCACCCGGGGAGACCCAGTACTTC
D gene: NA
J gene: TRBJ2-5
V gene: TRBV7-7
clone size: many

CDR3 protein: CASSLVLNYGYTF
CDR3 DNA: TGTGCCAGCAGCTTAGTATTAAACTATGGCTACACCTTC
D gene: NA
J gene: TRBJ1-2
V gene: TRBV28
clone size: many

CDR3 protein: CASSYSTGNRGYTF
CDR3 DNA: TGTGCCAGCAGTTACTCCACAGGGAATCGTGGCTACACCTTC
D gene: NA
J gene: TRBJ1-2
V gene: TRBV6-5
clone size: many

CDR3 protein: CASNSGQRAYGYTF
CDR3 DNA: TGTGCCTCGAATTCCGGACAGAGAGCCTATGGCTACACCTTC
D gene: NA
J gene: TRBJ1-2
V gene: TRBV30
clone size: NA

CDR3 protein: CASSPGPQYGYTF
CDR3 DNA: TGTGCCAGCAGCCCTGGACCGCAGTATGGCTACACCTTC
D gene: NA
J gene: TRBJ1-2
V gene: TRBV7-3
clone size: few

CDR3 protein: CASSKTGSMNTEAFF
CDR3 DNA: TGTGCCAGCAGTAAGACAGGGAGCATGAACACTGAAGCTTTCTTT
D gene: TRBD1
J gene: TRBJ1-1
V gene: TRBV27
clone size: NA

CDR3 protein: CATWGPRTENTEAFF
CDR3 DNA: TGTGCCACTTGGGGACCGAGGACAGAGAACACTGAAGCTTTCTTT
D gene: NA
J gene: TRBJ1-1
V gene: TRBV6-1
clone size: NA

CDR3 protein: CASSSTGGSEAFF
CDR3 DNA: TGTGCCAGCAGCTCTACAGGGGGCTCTGAAGCTTTCTTT
D gene: TRBD1
J gene: TRBJ1-1
V gene: TRBV11-2
clone size: few

CDR3 protein: CSVFGQWNTEAFF
CDR3 DNA: TGCAGCGTTTTCGGGCAATGGAACACTGAAGCTTTCTTT
D gene: NA
J gene: TRBJ1-1
V gene: TRBV29-1
clone size: NA

CDR3 protein: CASSHRGADGYTF
CDR3 DNA: TGTGCCAGCAGTCACCGGGGGGCAGATGGCTACACCTTC
D gene: NA
J gene: TRBJ1-2
V gene: TRBV28
clone size: NA

CDR3 protein: CASSSRGSEKLFF
CDR3 DNA: TGTGCCAGCAGTTCCAGGGGTAGCGAAAAACTGTTTTTT
D gene: NA
J gene: TRBJ1-4
V gene: TRBV6-5
clone size: many

CDR3 protein: CASSPRTPYQAFF
CDR3 DNA: TGTGCCAGCAGCCCCAGGACCCCATATCAGGCTTTCTTT
D gene: NA
J gene: TRBJ1-1
V gene: TRBV3-1
clone size: NA

CDR3 protein: CASGYRVRGKNIQYF
CDR3 DNA: TGTGCCAGCGGTTACAGGGTACGGGGCAAAAACATTCAGTACTTC
D gene: NA
J gene: TRBJ2-4
V gene: TRBV6-2/TRBV6-3
clone size: NA

CDR3 protein: CASRVAGLNTGELFF
CDR3 DNA: TGTGCCAGCAGAGTAGCGGGACTGAACACCGGGGAGCTGTTTTTT
D gene: TRBD2
J gene: TRBJ2-2
V gene: TRBV12-3/TRBV12-4
clone size: many

CDR3 protein: CASSLQGVMNEKLFF
CDR3 DNA: TGTGCCAGCAGTCTACAGGGTGTGATGAATGAAAAACTGTTTTTT
D gene: NA
J gene: TRBJ1-4
V gene: TRBV27
clone size: many

CDR3 protein: CASNPGGGYEQYF
CDR3 DNA: TGTGCCAGTAACCCGGGAGGAGGGTACGAGCAGTACTTC
D gene: TRBD2
J gene: TRBJ2-7
V gene: TRBV19
clone size: NA

CDR3 protein: CSVEGPRATEAFF
CDR3 DNA: TGCAGCGTTGAAGGTCCCAGGGCTACTGAAGCTTTCTTT
D gene: NA
J gene: TRBJ1-1
V gene: TRBV29-1
clone size: NA

CDR3 protein: CASSQYRGWTEAFF
CDR3 DNA: TGTGCCAGCAGCCAATACAGGGGATGGACTGAAGCTTTCTTT
D gene: TRBD1
J gene: TRBJ1-1
V gene: TRBV12-3/TRBV12-4
clone size: few

CDR3 protein: CSARPGSYEQYF
CDR3 DNA: TGCAGTGCTAGACCTGGGTCCTACGAGCAGTACTTC
D gene: NA
J gene: TRBJ2-7
V gene: TRBV20-1
clone size: few

CDR3 protein: CASSYSGQLSYEQYF
CDR3 DNA: TGTGCCAGCAGTTACTCGGGACAGCTTTCCTACGAGCAGTACTTC
D gene: TRBD1
J gene: TRBJ2-7
V gene: TRBV6-2/TRBV6-3
clone size: few

CDR3 protein: CAWSVSGAGYTF
CDR3 DNA: TGTGCCTGGAGTGTATCGGGGGCGGGCTACACCTTC
D gene: NA
J gene: TRBJ1-2
V gene: TRBV30
clone size: few

CDR3 protein: CASSYGGLPNTEAFF
CDR3 DNA: TGTGCCAGCAGTTACGGGGGACTACCGAACACTGAAGCTTTCTTT
D gene: NA
J gene: TRBJ1-1
V gene: TRBV6-5
clone size: NA

CDR3 protein: CASSSQGSYEQYF
CDR3 DNA: TGTGCCAGCAGTTCTCAGGGAAGTTACGAGCAGTACTTC
D gene: NA
J gene: TRBJ2-7
V gene: TRBV7-3
clone size: few

CDR3 protein: CASSELGRQGYGYTF
CDR3 DNA: TGTGCCAGCAGTGAATTGGGTCGACAGGGGTATGGCTACACCTTC
D gene: TRBD1
J gene: TRBJ1-2
V gene: TRBV6-1
clone size: many

CDR3 protein: CASRRTGSANTEAFF
CDR3 DNA: TGTGCCAGCCGACGGACAGGATCGGCCAACACTGAAGCTTTCTTT
D gene: TRBD1
J gene: TRBJ1-1
V gene: TRBV13
clone size: NA

CDR3 protein: CASSRIDWGLAGQETQYF
CDR3 DNA: TGCGCCAGCAGCCGGATCGATTGGGGACTAGCGGGACAAGAGACCCAGTACTTC
D gene: TRBD2
J gene: TRBJ2-5
V gene: TRBV4-1
clone size: NA

CDR3 protein: CASRTGTGPYEQYF
CDR3 DNA: TGTGCCAGCAGAACCGGGACAGGACCCTACGAGCAGTACTTC
D gene: TRBD1
J gene: TRBJ2-7
V gene: TRBV2
clone size: few

CDR3 protein: CASSYAAVNTEAFF
CDR3 DNA: TGTGCCAGCAGTTACGCGGCTGTGAACACTGAAGCTTTCTTT
D gene: NA
J gene: TRBJ1-1
V gene: TRBV6-5
clone size: few

CDR3 protein: CASSMEQGMVYEQYF
CDR3 DNA: TGTGCCAGTAGTATGGAGCAGGGGATGGTCTACGAGCAGTACTTC
D gene: NA
J gene: TRBJ2-7
V gene: TRBV19
clone size: NA

CDR3 protein: CASSLGPLSRYEQYF
CDR3 DNA: TGCGCCAGCAGCTTGGGACCCCTATCTCGCTACGAGCAGTACTTC
D gene: NA
J gene: TRBJ2-7
V gene: TRBV5-1
clone size: few